This is a list of T cell receptor beta chains from one sample in a study of T-cell memory formation after mild COVID-19. TCRdb recomputed calls from the 5' RACE reads with MiXCR, one row per CDR3 protein. Of more than 250,000 distinct CDR3 sequences in the sample, under 20% are singletons; the top ten hold around 23%. The sample consisted of PBMCs or a T cell subset sorted from them (not recorded which). These receptors originate from a man younger than 30 who had mild COVID-19 (a few samples of this study predate the infection). Cell type and time point are not known. CDR3s include the opening cysteine and the closing phenylalanine or tryptophan. Fields, in order: D gene, V gene, J gene, clone size, CDR3 DNA, CDR3 protein. A D gene is named only where the DNA matches it firmly. Only part of the rows carry a size: once, few, many, or a class if the clone is expanded.

.,TRBV2,TRBJ2-3,few,TGTGCCAGCAGTGAAACGACAGACCGTGGGGATACGCAGTATTTT,CASSETTDRGDTQYF
TRBD1,TRBV28,TRBJ2-3,few,TGTGCCAGCAGGCGGACAGGGGGTTCAGATACGCAGTATTTT,CASRRTGGSDTQYF
TRBD2,TRBV7-6,TRBJ2-3,few,TGTGCCAGCAGCCACGGGACTAGCGGAACAGATACGCAGTATTTT,CASSHGTSGTDTQYF
.,TRBV20-1,TRBJ2-5,few,TGCAGTGCTAGATTTGGGGGGCCGGCGGAGACCCAGTACTTC,CSARFGGPAETQYF
.,TRBV11-2,TRBJ1-2,.,TGTGCCAGCGCCCCGGCTGACTATGGCTACACCTTC,CASAPADYGYTF
.,TRBV2,TRBJ1-2,few,TGTGCCAGCCCAGGGGTATACTATGGCTACACCTTC,CASPGVYYGYTF
.,TRBV7-2,TRBJ1-4,few,TGTGCCAGCAGCCCCGAACGCGGGGAAAAACTGTTTTTT,CASSPERGEKLFF
.,TRBV12-3/TRBV12-4,TRBJ2-5,many,TGTGCCAGCAGTTTAAATACGCAAGAGACCCAGTACTTC,CASSLNTQETQYF
.,TRBV5-1,TRBJ1-2,.,TGCGCCAGCAGCTTGGAGGCCGGGATAGGCTACACCTTC,CASSLEAGIGYTF
TRBD1,TRBV7-3,TRBJ2-5,few,TGTGCCAGCAGCCACGGACAGGGTGAGACCCAGTACTTC,CASSHGQGETQYF
.,TRBV11-2,TRBJ2-1,.,TGTGCCAGCAGCCCTTACTCCGGGATCGACAATGAGCAGTTCTTC,CASSPYSGIDNEQFF
.,TRBV4-1,TRBJ1-2,few,TGCGCCAGCAGCCAAGGAGGCGGCAGGGGTCATGGCTACACCTTC,CASSQGGGRGHGYTF
.,TRBV7-9,TRBJ2-1,.,TGTGCCAGCAGCTTAGCGCTCTTCGGAGAGCAGTTCTTC,CASSLALFGEQFF
.,TRBV20-1,TRBJ1-2,few,TGCAGTGCTAGAGAGGAAGGATGGTGGAACTATGGCTACACCTTC,CSAREEGWWNYGYTF
TRBD1,TRBV5-1,TRBJ2-3,few,TGCGCCAGCAGCTTGTCGGACAGGGGAACAGATACGCAGTATTTT,CASSLSDRGTDTQYF
TRBD2,TRBV18,TRBJ2-3,.,TGTGCCAGCACTAGCGGGGGGGCCTCAACAGATACGCAGTATTTT,CASTSGGASTDTQYF
.,TRBV7-9,TRBJ1-2,once,TGTGCCAGCAGCTTAGGTCAGGCATTAAACTATGGCTACACCTTC,CASSLGQALNYGYTF
.,TRBV4-3,TRBJ2-2,.,TGCGCCAGCAGCCCGCGGGGACTTTTGAACACCGGGGAGCTGTTTTTT,CASSPRGLLNTGELFF
.,TRBV27,TRBJ2-5,.,TGTGCCAGCAGTTTACGGAGGGTGGAGACCCAGTACTTC,CASSLRRVETQYF
TRBD2,TRBV6-5,TRBJ2-7,.,TGTGCCAGCAGTTACTCGCGGGGGGCGTCCTACGAGCAGTACTTC,CASSYSRGASYEQYF
TRBD1,TRBV19,TRBJ1-1,.,TGTGCCAGTGACAGGACAGGTATGAACACTGAAGCTTTCTTT,CASDRTGMNTEAFF
TRBD1,TRBV2,TRBJ2-1,.,TGTGCCAGCAGCGATCCGGGACAGGGGGCGCGTGAGCAGTTCTTC,CASSDPGQGAREQFF
.,TRBV20-1,TRBJ2-1,many,TGCAGTGCTAGGGCCGCTGTCAATGAGCAGTTCTTC,CSARAAVNEQFF
.,TRBV29-1,TRBJ1-2,.,TGCAGCGTTGTTCTCAGGGGTTATGGCTACACCTTC,CSVVLRGYGYTF
.,TRBV4-3,TRBJ1-1,.,TGCGCCAGCAGCCAAGAAATTCCGGGAGGGTTGAACACTGAAGCTTTCTTT,CASSQEIPGGLNTEAFF
TRBD1,TRBV6-1,TRBJ2-3,few,TGTGCCAGCAGTCGTTTAACAGGGGGGTACACAGATACGCAGTATTTT,CASSRLTGGYTDTQYF
.,TRBV12-3/TRBV12-4,TRBJ2-3,few,TGTGCCAGCCCCCTAGGGGATACGCAGTATTTT,CASPLGDTQYF
TRBD2,TRBV20-1,TRBJ2-5,few,TGCAGTGCTACCCCGCCGGGGGGGCCCCAAGAGACCCAGTACTTC,CSATPPGGPQETQYF
TRBD1,TRBV18,TRBJ2-7,many,TGTGCCAGCTCACCGGGACAGTCCTACGAGCAGTACTTC,CASSPGQSYEQYF
.,TRBV6-2/TRBV6-3,TRBJ1-2,.,TGTGCCAGCAGTTACCCGACAGCCTGGGATTACAAGGACTATGGCTACACCTTC,CASSYPTAWDYKDYGYTF
TRBD1,TRBV4-3,TRBJ2-5,few,TGCGCCAGCAGCCAAGAAGACAGGGGTCAAGAGACCCAGTACTTC,CASSQEDRGQETQYF
TRBD1,TRBV7-9,TRBJ2-7,.,TGTGCCAGCAGCTTTTCCTGGACAGGGGAAGGAGGCTACGAGCAGTACTTC,CASSFSWTGEGGYEQYF
.,TRBV5-1,TRBJ1-6,.,TGCGCCAGCAGCTTCCGACCGATGGACATAGATAATTCACCCCTCCACTTT,CASSFRPMDIDNSPLHF
TRBD1,TRBV14,TRBJ2-4,few,TGTGCCAGCAGCCAGACAGGGGGCATGGACATTCAGTACTTC,CASSQTGGMDIQYF
.,TRBV6-2/TRBV6-3,TRBJ2-2,few,TGTGCCAGCAGTTACGCAGGGATCGGGAACACCGGGGAGCTGTTTTTT,CASSYAGIGNTGELFF
.,TRBV21-1,TRBJ2-7,once,TGTGCCAAGCTGGAGACTCGGCGCGAGCAGTACTTC,CAKLETRREQYF
.,TRBV30,TRBJ2-7,few,TGTGCCTGGAGTATGGGGGGGCGTAGGCAGTACTTC,CAWSMGGRRQYF
.,TRBV12-3/TRBV12-4,TRBJ2-2,.,TGTGCCAGCAGTTTCCTCGTTGGCGCCGGGGAGCTGTTTTTT,CASSFLVGAGELFF
.,TRBV11-2,TRBJ2-2,.,TGTGCCAGCAGCAAAAACAGGACCCACACCGGGGAGCTGTTTTTT,CASSKNRTHTGELFF
TRBD1,TRBV29-1,TRBJ1-3,few,TGCAGCGTGGGACAGACAGCTGGAAACACCATATATTTT,CSVGQTAGNTIYF
TRBD2,TRBV12-3/TRBV12-4,TRBJ2-7,few,TGTGCCAGCAGGGTAGCGGGGGTCGGCGAGCAGTACTTC,CASRVAGVGEQYF
TRBD1,TRBV5-4,TRBJ1-2,few,TGTGCCAGCAGCTCCTCCCCCGGGACAGGGATCGGCTACACCTTC,CASSSSPGTGIGYTF
TRBD1,TRBV12-3/TRBV12-4,TRBJ2-5,few,TGTGCCAGCAGTTATACCGGGACAGGGAGAGAGACCCAGTACTTC,CASSYTGTGRETQYF
TRBD2,TRBV6-6,TRBJ2-1,few,TGTGCCAGCAGTTACTCGTTTAGCGGGGGGGCCATCTACAATGAGCAGTTCTTC,CASSYSFSGGAIYNEQFF
.,TRBV15,TRBJ2-6,.,TGTGCCACCAGCAGAGGACAGTTTACCTCTGGGGCCAACGTCCTGACTTTC,CATSRGQFTSGANVLTF
.,TRBV27,TRBJ2-7,.,TGTGCCAGCAGTTTAGATACCGGGACAACCTACGAGCAGTACTTC,CASSLDTGTTYEQYF
.,TRBV18,TRBJ1-2,.,TGTGCCAGCTCACGCGCAGGGGAGGATGGCTACACCTTC,CASSRAGEDGYTF
TRBD1,TRBV5-1,TRBJ2-3,.,TGCGCCAGCAGGCGGACAGGGGTGAGCACAGATACGCAGTATTTT,CASRRTGVSTDTQYF
TRBD1,TRBV28,TRBJ2-5,many,TGTGCCAGCAGTTGGCTGACAGGGAACCCAGAGACCCAGTACTTC,CASSWLTGNPETQYF
.,TRBV7-9,TRBJ1-1,few,TGTGCCAGCAGCAACCGGCTCGGGACACAGGGAGGGGCTTTCTTT,CASSNRLGTQGGAFF
TRBD1,TRBV6-2/TRBV6-3,TRBJ1-1,few,TGTGCCAGCAGCCAGGGGGTCACTGAAGCTTTCTTT,CASSQGVTEAFF
.,TRBV29-1,TRBJ2-5,.,TGCAGCGTTGATCCGGCAGGGGGGGAGACCCAGTACTTC,CSVDPAGGETQYF
TRBD2,TRBV7-2,TRBJ2-1,many,TGTGCCAGCACCCAAAGCGGGGGGAACAATGAGCAGTTCTTC,CASTQSGGNNEQFF